The clone carrying this T cell receptor beta chain has only a few counts. Antigen unknown. Genomic DNA served as template for TCR beta VDJ and CDR3 profiling. TCRdb processed the reads anew with MiXCR; each CDR3 protein has one entry. Of around 170,000 distinct CDR3 sequences listed, nearly 50% are singletons. The data were taken from a study of CD8+CD57+ T cells in acquired aplastic anemia. Study in general: Sorted CD4+ and CD8+ cells yielded DNA averaging around 3.5 ug.

Selection for sequencing was limited to patients who had shown CD8+CD57+ cell expansion by flow cytometry. Every one of the patients had aplastic anemia (severe, acquired). Prior therapy had not been administered to any patient at the time of blood sampling. V was shortened by 6 bases and J by 2 bases, with 10 bases between the two germline ends. The CDR3 covers 13 residues. Germline CDR1 and CDR2: ENHRY and SYGVKD. Findings of the study overall: Sharing between patients and controls was observed for over 25 CD8+ CDR3 sequences.

V gene TRBV10-3 combines with J gene TRBJ2-5; D might be TRBD1 (5 bases). Sequencing was carried out using sorted CD4+, CD8+, or CD8+CD57+ T cells (not recorded which) from PBMCs. This clonotype was obtained from a human donor with aplastic anemia. CDR3 amino acids: CAIRDSAQETQYF. CDR3 in DNA: TGTGCCATCAGAGACAGTGCTCAAGAGACCCAGTACTTC.